This TCR beta chain was recorded in a study of T cell responses to AZD1222 COVID-19 vaccine. General study findings and limits: Only a handful of people who got AZD1222 tested seropositive at baseline.

Germline loops: CDR1 SGHTA, CDR2 FQGNSA. This CDR3 is 13 amino acids long. V lost 5 bases, J lost 6 bases, and 13 bases lay in between. Profiling relied on immunoSEQ multiplex PCR, and the TCRdb table lists in-frame clones only, not all of them. The sample lists approximately 180,000 clones, about nine tenths occurring once. With respect to this clone: What it binds is not known.

This rearrangement joins TRBV7-2 to TRBJ1-2; possible D gene TRBD1, 5 bases. The sequence derives from an adult in good health. The specimen was peripheral blood, collected on day 0 of AZD1222 vaccination. The CDR3 spells CASSLSRADGYTF. The CDR3 DNA is TGTGCCAGCAGCCTGAGCAGGGCGGATGGCTACACCTTC.